One and the same sample provided the 25 T cell receptor beta chains below, sequenced in a study of blood T cell repertoires in COVID-19. TCRdb's table, derived via immunoSEQ multiplex PCR, lists solely in-frame clones and lacks some. This table has approximately 130,000 clones, 70% to 80% appearing once. The material sequenced was peripheral blood. The origin of the receptors is a human donor in a cohort sampled during active COVID-19.

The chain joins TRBV19 to TRBJ2-7, with 16 bases fitting TRBD2. This CDR3 has 18 residues. Losses at the gene ends were 10 bases for V and 3 bases for J; bases not matched to a gene: 15. Germline loops: CDR1 LNHDA, CDR2 SQIVND (reference sequence). The CDR3 spells CATSGAGTSGGAGYEQYF. The CDR3 nucleotides are TGTGCCACCTCCGGCGCCGGGACTAGCGGGGGGGCGGGCTACGAGCAGTACTTC.

For this clone: The DNA is left out, because the CDR3 cannot be placed on it with certainty; the CDR3 is given as TCRdb lists it. The J gene is TRBJ2-7, the V gene TRBV9; TRBD2 is taken as the D call from the table, unchecked against the DNA. From its first to its last residue, the CDR3 has 14 amino acids. Germline lookup yields CDR1 SGDLS and CDR2 YYNGEE. The CDR3 region is CASSSTSGEVEQYF.

The chain uses TRBV30 and TRBJ1-4; D is perhaps TRBD1 (5 bases). Germline CDR1 GTSNPN, CDR2 SVGIG (reference sequence). This CDR3 is built from 15 residues. Trimming stripped 5 bases from V and 3 bases from J, with 16 bases between. As DNA, the CDR3 is TGTGCCTGGGGGGGAGGTACAGCCGCTAATGAAAAACTGTTTTTT. The encoded protein is CAWGGGTAANEKLFF. Filled out from reference TRBV30 and TRBJ1-4, the complete variable domain reads SQTIHQWPATLVQPVGSPLSLECTVEGTSNPNLYWYRQAAGRGLQLLFYSVGIGQISSEVPQNLSASRPQDRQFILSSKKLLLSDSGFYLCAWGGGTAANEKLFFGSGTQLSVL.

The V and J genes are TRBV12-3 or TRBV12-4 and TRBJ1-2, with D possibly TRBD1 on 6 matching bases. The CDR3 sequence is 13 residues long. Deletions cut 4 bases from V and 3 bases from J, with 9 bases between. CDR3 DNA: TGTGCCAGCAGTTGGGGGCCACACTATGGCTACACCTTC. Its protein is CASSWGPHYGYTF.

The chain combines TRBV11-3 with TRBJ2-2, with unresolved D. CDR1 is SGHNT and CDR2 is YENEEA in the germline V gene. Trimming pared 4 bases from V and 4 bases from J, leaving 13 bases between. The CDR3 covers 15 residues. CDR3 residues: CASSSATQRTGELFF. CDR3 bases: TGTGCCAGCAGCTCCGCGACCCAGCGCACCGGGGAGCTGTTTTTT.

The rearrangement links TRBV7-9 to TRBJ2-2; 8 bases match TRBD1. CDR1 and CDR2 from the germline V gene are SEHNR and FQNEAQ (reference sequence). The CDR3 spans 14 residues. V shed 5 bases, J shed 7 bases, and the junction held 6 bases outside the gene matches. CDR3 DNA sequence: TGTGCCAGCAGCCCACAGGGGGTCGGCGGGGAGCTGTTTTTT. As protein: CASSPQGVGGELFF.

This rearrangement joins TRBV10-3 to TRBJ2-3; no clear D gene. The CDR3 loop spans 17 amino acids. The V and J ends lost 11 bases and 1 base respectively, with 25 bases between them. Germline V gives CDR1 ENHRY, CDR2 SYGVKD. The CDR3 coding sequence is TGTGCCTCGAGAGCTACAGTCAGTTTTATCGGCACAGATACGCAGTATTTT. Protein sequence: CASRATVSFIGTDTQYF.

The chain links TRBV9 to TRBJ1-5; D remains ambiguous. Trimming cost V 3 bases and J 0 bases, with 7 bases left between them. Looked up from germline, CDR1 is SGDLS and CDR2 is YYNGEE. The CDR3 contains 14 residues. CDR3 residues: CASSARLSNQPQHF. CDR3 coding DNA: TGTGCCAGCAGCGCAAGACTTAGCAATCAGCCCCAGCATTTT.

This chain connects TRBV2 to TRBJ1-5, with D unclear. The V gene lost 7 bases and the J gene lost 2 bases, with 9 bases spanning the gap. Looked up from germline, CDR1 is SNHLY and CDR2 is FYNNEI. There are 13 residues in the CDR3. Here the CDR3 DNA reads TGTGCCAGCACGTTGGGCGGCAATCAGCCCCAGCATTTT. Residues: CASTLGGNQPQHF.

J is TRBJ1-2 and V is TRBV3-1 (or the pseudogene TRBV3-2), with D tentatively TRBD1 (6 bases). Germline V gene sequence: CDR1 LGHDT, CDR2 YNNKEL (reference sequence). The CDR3 consists of 14 residues. V lost 4 bases and J 6 bases, leaving 15 bases between the germline ends. In DNA, the CDR3 is TGTGCCAGCAGCCTTACTCCACAGGGCGATGGCTACACCTTC. Translation gives CASSLTPQGDGYTF.

This clone was picked up many times. The chain joins TRBV5-5 to TRBJ2-3; TRBD1 matches 10 bases. V trimming: 3 bases; J trimming: 2 bases; junction bases outside the gene matches: 6. Germline CDR1 reads SGHKS; CDR2 reads YYEKEE (reference sequence). The CDR3 extends over 16 amino acids. This CDR3 reads CASSSGQGSFTDTQYF. CDR3 coding DNA: TGTGCCAGCAGCTCGGGACAGGGGTCCTTCACAGATACGCAGTATTTT.

This chain joins TRBV5-6 and TRBJ2-3; possibly TRBD1 for D (5 bases). This CDR3 contains 15 residues. Germline-derived CDR1 and CDR2 are SGHDT and YYEEEE. V was trimmed by 1 base and J by 8 bases, leaving 17 bases between them. The CDR3 DNA follows: TGTGCCAGCAGCTTGCGCAGCTGGGGCAGGAGTACGCAGTATTTT. Translation gives CASSLRSWGRSTQYF.

The chain joins TRBV10-3 to TRBJ1-3; D is possibly TRBD1 (6 bases). CDR1 is ENHRY and CDR2 is SYGVKD in the germline V gene. With 4 bases removed from V and 0 bases from J, the gap between germline ends came to 13 bases. This CDR3 spans 16 amino acids. The CDR3: CAISAETGVSGNTIYF. Here the CDR3 DNA reads TGTGCCATCAGTGCTGAGACAGGAGTCTCTGGAAACACCATATATTTT.

This rearrangement joins TRBV14 to TRBJ1-6, with D hard to call. There are 13 residues in the CDR3. Germline CDR1 is SGHDN and CDR2 is FVKESK. The ends were cut back, 0 bases at V and 11 bases at J, with 8 bases in the middle. The CDR3, as DNA: TGTGCCAGCAGCCAAGATGAGGGAGCACCCCTCCACTTT. Residues: CASSQDEGAPLHF. The full variable domain, its missing parts supplied by reference TRBV14 and TRBJ1-6, is EAGVTQFPSHSVIEKGQTVTLRCDPISGHDNLYWYRRVMGKEIKFLLHFVKESKQDESGMPNNRFLAERTGGTYSTLKVQPAELEDSGVYFCASSQDEGAPLHFGNGTRLTVT.

V and J are TRBV19 and TRBJ2-7, with 7 positions matching TRBD1. V was clipped by 6 bases and J by 2 bases; unmatched bases: 7. CDR1 is LNHDA and CDR2 is SQIVND in the germline V gene (reference sequence). This CDR3 contains 14 residues. CDR3 protein: CASRSDRETYEQYF. Written as DNA, the CDR3 is TGTGCCAGTAGATCCGACAGGGAGACCTACGAGCAGTACTTC.

The genes are TRBV6-1 and TRBJ2-3; the match to TRBD2 covers 7 bases. The CDR3 covers 16 residues. Germline values: CDR1 MNHNS, CDR2 SASEGT. The V gene end was trimmed by 4 bases and the J gene end by 2 bases; junction bases not matched to a gene: 9. CDR3 in amino acids: CASSARQRGFTDTQYF. The CDR3 bases are TGTGCCAGCAGTGCCCGGCAGCGGGGATTCACAGATACGCAGTATTTT.

The V and J genes are TRBV5-8 and TRBJ1-3; the D is unclear. Germline CDR1 reads SGHTS; CDR2 reads YDEGEE. The V gene lost 7 bases and the J gene lost 4 bases, with 21 bases spanning the gap. The CDR3 extends over 16 amino acids. CDR3 bases: TGTGCCAGCGGCATGGGAGGTGGCAGCGCCGGAAACACCATATATTTT. It yields the protein CASGMGGGSAGNTIYF.

The V call is TRBV5-4, the J call TRBJ1-2; 7 positions match TRBD1. In germline, CDR1 is SGHNT, CDR2 YYREEE (reference sequence). The CDR3 is made up of 14 amino acids. The V and J ends lost 5 bases and 3 bases, in that order; junction bases with no gene match: 7. The chain's CDR3 is CASRPPGQYYGYTF. CDR3 sequence (DNA): TGTGCCAGCAGACCTCCGGGACAGTACTATGGCTACACCTTC.

The V gene is TRBV29-1, the J gene TRBJ2-3; maybe TRBD2 (5 bases). Looked up from germline, CDR1 is SQVTM and CDR2 is ANQGSEA. The CDR3 length is 14 residues. Trimming left V 6 bases short and J 0 bases short, with 13 bases between. CDR3 nucleotides: TGCAGCGTCGCACTGGGAGTGAGCACAGATACGCAGTATTTT. Translation: CSVALGVSTDTQYF.

V gene TRBV10-1 combines with J gene TRBJ1-1, with a tentative D call TRBD1 (5 bases). Germline V lookup: CDR1 WNHNN, CDR2 SYGVQD (reference sequence). This CDR3 has 16 amino acids. With 4 bases removed from V and 0 bases from J, the gap between germline ends came to 15 bases. The CDR3 sequence is CASSGYRTGLNTEAFF. CDR3 coding DNA: TGCGCCAGCAGTGGCTACAGAACAGGATTGAACACTGAAGCTTTCTTT.

The chain combines TRBV28 with TRBJ2-5, with D tentatively TRBD2 (5 bases). The CDR3 covers 14 residues. V was clipped by 3 bases and J by 5 bases, with 13 bases between them. CDR1 and CDR2 (germline): MDHEN, SYDVKM. The DNA of the CDR3 is TGTGCCAGCAGTTTTACGGGAACTTGGGAGACCCAGTACTTC. This sequence encodes CASSFTGTWETQYF. The full variable domain, with the rest looked up from reference TRBV28 and TRBJ2-5, is DVKVTQSSRYLVKRTGEKVFLECVQDMDHENMFWYRQDPGLGLRLIYFSYDVKMKEKGDIPEGYSVSREKKERFSLILESASTNQTSMYLCASSFTGTWETQYFGPGTRLLVL.

The genes are TRBV10-3 and TRBJ2-5, with D perhaps TRBD1 (8 bases). Trimming took 4 bases from V and 0 from J, leaving 15 bases between them. CDR3 size: 16 residues. Germline V gene lookup returns CDR1 ENHRY and CDR2 SYGVKD. The CDR3 region has the DNA TGTGCCATCAGTGCAGGGGGCGGGGGAGACCAAGAGACCCAGTACTTC. It specifies CAISAGGGGDQETQYF.

The V and J genes are TRBV7-9 and TRBJ2-2; 10 bases line up with TRBD1. V was pared by 3 bases and J by 6 bases, with 13 bases of the junction left unmatched. Germline loops: CDR1 SEHNR, CDR2 FQNEAQ (reference sequence). This CDR3 spans 18 amino acids. CDR3 sequence (DNA): TGTGCCAGCAGCTTCCCCCGGACAGGGGGTCCCTTCTCCGGGGAGCTGTTTTTT. It is translated as CASSFPRTGGPFSGELFF.

J is TRBJ2-7 and V is TRBV6-2 or TRBV6-3; 7 nucleotides match TRBD2. CDR3 length: 18 amino acids. Germline CDR1 reads MNHEY; CDR2 reads SVGEGT. Trimming removed 4 bases from V and 0 bases from J; junction bases left unmatched: 15. The CDR3 sequence is CASSFAVGVSGDSYEQYF. The CDR3 bases are TGTGCCAGCAGTTTTGCCGTCGGTGTCAGCGGGGACTCCTACGAGCAGTACTTC.

J is TRBJ1-5 and V is TRBV6-5, with D maybe TRBD1 (6 bases). V dropped 7 bases and J dropped 9 bases, with 19 bases sitting between them. Germline CDR1 MNHEY, CDR2 SVGAGI. This CDR3 is 14 amino acids long. DNA of the CDR3: TGTGCCAGCACCGTTTCAGGGGTACATGGGCCCCAGCATTTT. Translated, it gives CASTVSGVHGPQHF.